This T cell receptor (beta chain) is from a study of CD8+ T cells in alopecia areata. After isolation, RNA underwent reverse transcription to generate cDNA as the sequencing template. The protocol was immunoSEQ multiplex PCR, while the TCRdb copy is restricted to in-frame clones and leaves out a portion. Found here are about 180,000 clones, 67% of them singletons; the top ten hold approximately 10%. PBMCs yielded sorted CD4+ and CD8+ T cells. Trimming cost V 4 bases and J 9 bases, with 17 bases left between them. CDR1 and CDR2 from the germline V gene are SGHTS and YDEGEE. The CDR3 is 15 amino acids. The chain employs TRBV5-8 and TRBJ1-6; D ambiguous. The sequence derives from a human donor with alopecia areata. Sequencing was performed on CD8+ T cells sorted from blood, taken at week 0. The CDR3 DNA reads as TGTGCCAGCAGCCTGGACTCCGGTTCCGGTTCACCCCTCCACTTT. The encoded protein is CASSLDSGSGSPLHF.